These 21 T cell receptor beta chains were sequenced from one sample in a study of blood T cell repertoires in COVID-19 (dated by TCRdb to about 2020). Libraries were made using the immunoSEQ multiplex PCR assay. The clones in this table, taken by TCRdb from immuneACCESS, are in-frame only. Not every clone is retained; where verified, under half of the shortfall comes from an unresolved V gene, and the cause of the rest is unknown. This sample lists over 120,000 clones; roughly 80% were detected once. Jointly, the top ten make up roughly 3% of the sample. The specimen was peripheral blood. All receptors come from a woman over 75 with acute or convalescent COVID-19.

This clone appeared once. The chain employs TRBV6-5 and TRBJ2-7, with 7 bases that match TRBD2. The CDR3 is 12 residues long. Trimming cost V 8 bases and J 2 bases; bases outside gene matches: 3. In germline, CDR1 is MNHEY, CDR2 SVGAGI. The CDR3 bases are TGTGCCAGCGGCCGGGAGGCCTACGAGCAGTACTTC. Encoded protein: CASGREAYEQYF.

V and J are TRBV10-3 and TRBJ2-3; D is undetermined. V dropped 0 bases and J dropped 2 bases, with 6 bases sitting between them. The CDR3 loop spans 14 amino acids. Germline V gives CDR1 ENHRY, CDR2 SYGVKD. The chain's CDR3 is CAISESRSTDTQYF. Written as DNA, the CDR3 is TGTGCCATCAGTGAGTCGCGGTCCACAGATACGCAGTATTTT.

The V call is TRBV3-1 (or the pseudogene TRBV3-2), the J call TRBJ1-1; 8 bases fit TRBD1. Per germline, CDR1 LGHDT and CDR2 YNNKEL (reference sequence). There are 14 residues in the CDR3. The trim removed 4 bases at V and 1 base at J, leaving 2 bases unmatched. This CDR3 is CASSRQGQNTEAFF. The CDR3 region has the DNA TGTGCCAGCAGCCGACAGGGGCAGAACACTGAAGCTTTCTTT.

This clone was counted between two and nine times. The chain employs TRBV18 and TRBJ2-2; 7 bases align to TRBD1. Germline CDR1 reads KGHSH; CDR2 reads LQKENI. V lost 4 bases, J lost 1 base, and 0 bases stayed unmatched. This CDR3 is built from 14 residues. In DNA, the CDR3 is TGTGCCAGCTCACGACAGGGGAACACCGGGGAGCTGTTTTTT. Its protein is CASSRQGNTGELFF.

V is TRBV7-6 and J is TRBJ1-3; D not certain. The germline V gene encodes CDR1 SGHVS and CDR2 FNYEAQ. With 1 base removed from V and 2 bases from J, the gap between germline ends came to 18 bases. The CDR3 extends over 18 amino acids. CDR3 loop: CASSLVVASGMAGNTIYF. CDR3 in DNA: TGTGCCAGCAGCTTAGTTGTCGCCTCAGGCATGGCTGGAAACACCATATATTTT.

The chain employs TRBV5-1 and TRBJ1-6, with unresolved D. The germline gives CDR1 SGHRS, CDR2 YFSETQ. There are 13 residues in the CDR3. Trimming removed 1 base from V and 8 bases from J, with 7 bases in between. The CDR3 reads CASSLSLDSPLHF. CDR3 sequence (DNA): TGCGCCAGCAGCTTGTCTCTCGATTCACCCCTCCACTTT.

CDR3 bases: TGTGCCAGCAGCGTACAGGGTAGAGAGCGCGGCTACACCTTC. Encoded protein: CASSVQGRERGYTF. This chain joins TRBV7-9 and TRBJ1-2; tentatively, D is TRBD1 (6 bases). V was shortened by 5 bases and J by 8 bases, with 18 bases between the two germline ends. Germline lookup yields CDR1 SEHNR and CDR2 FQNEAQ (reference sequence). The CDR3 has 14 residues.

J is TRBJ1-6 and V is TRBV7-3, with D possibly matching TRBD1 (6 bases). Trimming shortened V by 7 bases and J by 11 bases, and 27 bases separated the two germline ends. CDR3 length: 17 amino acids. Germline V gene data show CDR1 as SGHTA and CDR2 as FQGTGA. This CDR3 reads CASNLRGGRTGIAPLHF. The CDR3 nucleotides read TGTGCCAGCAACCTGAGGGGGGGAAGAACCGGTATTGCACCCCTCCACTTT.

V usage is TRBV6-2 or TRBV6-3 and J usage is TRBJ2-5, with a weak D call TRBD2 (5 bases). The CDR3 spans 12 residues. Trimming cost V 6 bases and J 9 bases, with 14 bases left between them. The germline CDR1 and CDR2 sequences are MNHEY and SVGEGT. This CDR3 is CASSFGHGAQYF. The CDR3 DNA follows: TGTGCCAGCAGCTTCGGCCACGGGGCCCAGTACTTC.

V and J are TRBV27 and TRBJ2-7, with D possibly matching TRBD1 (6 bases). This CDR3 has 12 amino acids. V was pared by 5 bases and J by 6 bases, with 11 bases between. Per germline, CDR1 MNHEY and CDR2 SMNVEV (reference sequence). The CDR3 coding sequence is TGTGCCAGCAGTGTACAGGGAAGCGAGCAGTACTTC. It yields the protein CASSVQGSEQYF.

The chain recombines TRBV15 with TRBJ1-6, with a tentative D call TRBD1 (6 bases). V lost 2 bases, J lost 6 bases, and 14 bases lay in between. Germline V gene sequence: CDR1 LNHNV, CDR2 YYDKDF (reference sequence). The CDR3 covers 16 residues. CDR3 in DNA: TGTGCCACCAGCAGACCTTGGACAGAACCTAATTCACCCCTCCACTTT. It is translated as CATSRPWTEPNSPLHF.

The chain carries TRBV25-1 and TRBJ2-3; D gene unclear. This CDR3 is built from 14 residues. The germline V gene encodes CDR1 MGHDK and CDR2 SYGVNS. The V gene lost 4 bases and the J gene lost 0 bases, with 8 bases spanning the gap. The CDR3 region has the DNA TGTGCCAGCAGTGTAACAAGAAGCACAGATACGCAGTATTTT. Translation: CASSVTRSTDTQYF.

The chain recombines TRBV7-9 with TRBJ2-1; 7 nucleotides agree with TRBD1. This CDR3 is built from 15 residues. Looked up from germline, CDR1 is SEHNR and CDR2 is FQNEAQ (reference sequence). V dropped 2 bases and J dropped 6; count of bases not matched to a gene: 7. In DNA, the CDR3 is TGTGCCAGCAGCTTAAAGTGGGGGACAGCCAATGAGCAGTTCTTC. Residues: CASSLKWGTANEQFF.

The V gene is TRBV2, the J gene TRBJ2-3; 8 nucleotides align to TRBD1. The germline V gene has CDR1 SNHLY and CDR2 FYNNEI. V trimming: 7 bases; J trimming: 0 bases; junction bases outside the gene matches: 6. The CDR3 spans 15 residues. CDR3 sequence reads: CASNGQGGSTDTQYF. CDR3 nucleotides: TGTGCCAGCAATGGACAGGGCGGTAGCACAGATACGCAGTATTTT.

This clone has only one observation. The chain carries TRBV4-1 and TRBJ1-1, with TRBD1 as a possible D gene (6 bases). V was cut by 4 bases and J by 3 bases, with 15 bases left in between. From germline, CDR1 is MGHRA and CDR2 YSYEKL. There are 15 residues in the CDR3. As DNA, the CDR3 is TGCGCCAGCAGCCGAACCGGGACACAATACACTGAAGCTTTCTTT. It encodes CASSRTGTQYTEAFF.

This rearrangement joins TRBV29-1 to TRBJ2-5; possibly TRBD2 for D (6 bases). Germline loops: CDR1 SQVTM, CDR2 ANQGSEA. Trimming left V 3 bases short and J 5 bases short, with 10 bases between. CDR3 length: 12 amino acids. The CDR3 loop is CSVDPGGETQYF. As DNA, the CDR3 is TGCAGCGTTGACCCTGGGGGGGAGACCCAGTACTTC.

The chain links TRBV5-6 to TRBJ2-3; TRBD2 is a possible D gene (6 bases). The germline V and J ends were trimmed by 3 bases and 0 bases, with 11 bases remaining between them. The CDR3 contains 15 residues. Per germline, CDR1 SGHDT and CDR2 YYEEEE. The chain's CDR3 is CASSSDYASTDTQYF. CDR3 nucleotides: TGTGCCAGCAGCTCGGACTACGCTAGCACAGATACGCAGTATTTT.

CDR3: CARSSGSGGPNTGELFF. The CDR3 nucleotides are TGTGCCAGAAGCTCGGGTAGCGGGGGGCCGAACACCGGGGAGCTGTTTTTT. The V and J genes are TRBV5-3 and TRBJ2-2; TRBD2 matches 10 bases. TRBV5-3 is placed among ORFs of uncertain function. V shed 3 bases, J shed 0 bases, and the junction held 5 bases outside the gene matches. The CDR3 loop spans 17 amino acids.

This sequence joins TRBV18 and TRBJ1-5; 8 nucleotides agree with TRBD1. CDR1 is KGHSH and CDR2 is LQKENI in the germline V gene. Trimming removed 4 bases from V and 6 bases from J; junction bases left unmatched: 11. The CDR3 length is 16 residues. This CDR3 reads CASSLGSGGVGQPQHF. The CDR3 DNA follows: TGTGCCAGCTCACTCGGGTCAGGGGGCGTTGGTCAGCCCCAGCATTTT.

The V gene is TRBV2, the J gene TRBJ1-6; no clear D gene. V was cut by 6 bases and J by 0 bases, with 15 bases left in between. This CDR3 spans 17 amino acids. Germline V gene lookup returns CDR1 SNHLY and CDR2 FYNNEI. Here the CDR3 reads CASSPTIGSSYNSPLHF. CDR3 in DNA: TGTGCCAGCAGCCCTACCATAGGGAGCTCCTATAATTCACCCCTCCACTTT.

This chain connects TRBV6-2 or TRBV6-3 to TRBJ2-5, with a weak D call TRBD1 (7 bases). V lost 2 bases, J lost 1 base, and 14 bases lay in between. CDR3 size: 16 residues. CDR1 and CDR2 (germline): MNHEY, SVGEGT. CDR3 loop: CASSYAGQNLQETQYF. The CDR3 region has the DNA TGTGCCAGCAGTTACGCGGGACAGAACCTCCAAGAGACCCAGTACTTC.